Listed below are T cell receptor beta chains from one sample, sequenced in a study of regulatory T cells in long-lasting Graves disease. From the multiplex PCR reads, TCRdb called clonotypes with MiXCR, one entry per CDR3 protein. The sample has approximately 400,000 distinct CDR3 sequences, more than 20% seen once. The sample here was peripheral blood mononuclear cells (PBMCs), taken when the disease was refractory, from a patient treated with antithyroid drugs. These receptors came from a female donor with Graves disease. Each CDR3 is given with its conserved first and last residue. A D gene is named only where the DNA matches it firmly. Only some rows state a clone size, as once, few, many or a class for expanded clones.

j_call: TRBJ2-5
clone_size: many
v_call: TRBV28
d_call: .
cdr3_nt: TGTGCCAGCAGTTTAGCCGACCGGGGGAATCAAGAGACCCAGTACTTC
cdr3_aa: CASSLADRGNQETQYF

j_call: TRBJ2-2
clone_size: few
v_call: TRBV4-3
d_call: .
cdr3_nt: TGCGCCAGCAGCTCCACTATTTTCACCGGGGAGCTGTTTTTT
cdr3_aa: CASSSTIFTGELFF

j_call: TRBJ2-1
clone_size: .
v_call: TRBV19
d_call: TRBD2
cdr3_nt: TGTGCCAGTAGTGTGACTAGCGGGAGAGGTTCCTACAATGAGCAGTTCTTC
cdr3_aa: CASSVTSGRGSYNEQFF

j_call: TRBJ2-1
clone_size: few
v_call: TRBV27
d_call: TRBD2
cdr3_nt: TGTGCCAGCACCCCAGGGGGACTAGCAACCTACAATGAGCAGTTCTTC
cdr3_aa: CASTPGGLATYNEQFF

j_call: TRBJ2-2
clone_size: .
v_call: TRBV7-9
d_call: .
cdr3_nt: TGTGCCAGCAGCTCGATGTCCGGGGAGCTGTTTTTT
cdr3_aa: CASSSMSGELFF

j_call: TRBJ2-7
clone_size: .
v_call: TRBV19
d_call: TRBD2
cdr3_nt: TGTGCCAGCCAACCGGGACTAGGGACCTACGAGCAGTACTTC
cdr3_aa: CASQPGLGTYEQYF

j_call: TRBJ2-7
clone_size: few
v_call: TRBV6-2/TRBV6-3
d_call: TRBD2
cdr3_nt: TGTGCCAGCAGTGAAGCGGGACTTACCTACGAGCAGTACTTC
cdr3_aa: CASSEAGLTYEQYF

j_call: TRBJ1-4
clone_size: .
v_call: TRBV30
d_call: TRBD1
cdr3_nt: TGTGCCTGGAGTGTACCCCGACAGGGGGCTGAAAAACTGCTTTTT
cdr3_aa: CAWSVPRQGAEKLLF

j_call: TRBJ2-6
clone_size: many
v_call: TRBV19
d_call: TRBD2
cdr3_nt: TGTGCCAGTAGTCTCAGGACTAGCGGGACCTCGACCGGGGCCAACGTCCTGACTTTC
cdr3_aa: CASSLRTSGTSTGANVLTF

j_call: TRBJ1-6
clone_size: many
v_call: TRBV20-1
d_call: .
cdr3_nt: TGCAGTGCTAGTAAGGGTTCTAGCTCCTATAATTCACCCCTCCACTTT
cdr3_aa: CSASKGSSSYNSPLHF

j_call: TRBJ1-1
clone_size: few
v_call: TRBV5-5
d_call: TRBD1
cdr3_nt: TGTGCCAGCAGCTTGGACGGGACAGGGGTTTTGTGGTCTTTCTTT
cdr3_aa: CASSLDGTGVLWSFF

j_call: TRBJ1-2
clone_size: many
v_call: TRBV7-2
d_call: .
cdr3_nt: TGTGCCAGCAGCTCCCTAGGGAACTATGGCTACACCTTC
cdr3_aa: CASSSLGNYGYTF

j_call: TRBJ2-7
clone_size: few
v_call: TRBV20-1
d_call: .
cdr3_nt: TGCAGTGCTAGAGATAGTGGGAACGGGCAGTACTTC
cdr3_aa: CSARDSGNGQYF

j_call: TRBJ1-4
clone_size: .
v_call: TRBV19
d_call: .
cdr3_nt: TGTGCCAGTAGTATGGGTCCGGGAGATAGACAACTGTTTTTT
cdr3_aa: CASSMGPGDRQLFF

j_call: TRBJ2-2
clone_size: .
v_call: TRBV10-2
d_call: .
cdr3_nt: TGCGCCAGCAGACAGACGTCCGGCGGGGAGCTGTTTTTT
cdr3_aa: CASRQTSGGELFF

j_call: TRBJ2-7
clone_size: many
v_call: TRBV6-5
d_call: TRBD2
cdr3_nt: TGTGCCAGCAGTTACTCGAGACTAGCGGAGGGCTACGAGCAGTACTTC
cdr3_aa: CASSYSRLAEGYEQYF

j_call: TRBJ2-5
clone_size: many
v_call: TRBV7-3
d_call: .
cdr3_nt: TGTGCCAGCAGCAAGGGGACGGTACAAGAGACCCAGTACTTC
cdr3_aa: CASSKGTVQETQYF

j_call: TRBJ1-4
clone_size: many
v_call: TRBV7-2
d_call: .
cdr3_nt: TGTGCCAGCAGCTTATTGACCGGTGAAAAACTGTTTTTT
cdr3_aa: CASSLLTGEKLFF

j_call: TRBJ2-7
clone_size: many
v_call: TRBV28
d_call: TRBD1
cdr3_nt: TGTGCCAGCACCAAGACAGGGGGGGGCTACGAGCAGTACTTC
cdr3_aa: CASTKTGGGYEQYF

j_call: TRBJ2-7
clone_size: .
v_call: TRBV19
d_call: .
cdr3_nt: TGTGCCAGTAGTGGGGAAACCTACGAGCAGTACTTC
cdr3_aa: CASSGETYEQYF

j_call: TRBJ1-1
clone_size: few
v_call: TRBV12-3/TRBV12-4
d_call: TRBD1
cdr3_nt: TGTGCCAGCAGTCCATCCGGACAGGGACTATTCACTGAAGCTTTCTTT
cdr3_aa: CASSPSGQGLFTEAFF

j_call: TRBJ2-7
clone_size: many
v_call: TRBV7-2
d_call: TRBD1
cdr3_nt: TGTGCCAGCAGCTTAGCAGGACAGGGCCAAGTACGCTACGAGCAGTACTTC
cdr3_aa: CASSLAGQGQVRYEQYF

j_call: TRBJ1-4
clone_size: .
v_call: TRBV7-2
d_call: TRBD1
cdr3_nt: TGTGCCAGCAGCTTAGCGGGGACAGACCTTAATGAAAAACTGTTTTTT
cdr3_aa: CASSLAGTDLNEKLFF

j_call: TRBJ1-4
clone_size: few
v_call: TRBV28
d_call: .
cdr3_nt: TGTGCCAGCAGTTTATCGGGGGGGCAGATACTTGAAAAACTGTTTTTT
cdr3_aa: CASSLSGGQILEKLFF

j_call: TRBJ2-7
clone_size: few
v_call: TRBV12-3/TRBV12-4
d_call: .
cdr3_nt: TGTGCCAGCAGTTTGGGTGGGACACCCCGCGTGGAGCAGTACTTC
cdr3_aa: CASSLGGTPRVEQYF

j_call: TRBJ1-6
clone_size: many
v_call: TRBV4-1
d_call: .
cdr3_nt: TGCGCCAGCAGCCAAGGACAAAGTTCACCCCTCCACTTT
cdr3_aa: CASSQGQSSPLHF

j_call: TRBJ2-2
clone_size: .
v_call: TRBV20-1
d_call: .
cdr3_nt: TGCAGTGCTAGTGCCACGAACACCGGGGAGCTGTTTTTT
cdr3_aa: CSASATNTGELFF

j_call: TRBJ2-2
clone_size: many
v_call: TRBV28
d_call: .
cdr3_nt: TGTGCCAGCAGTCCGGCTAAATGGGCCGGGGAGCTGTTTTTT
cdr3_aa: CASSPAKWAGELFF

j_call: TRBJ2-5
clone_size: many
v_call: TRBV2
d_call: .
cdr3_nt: TGTGCCAGCACCGGGAATGGAGAGACCCAGTACTTC
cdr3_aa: CASTGNGETQYF

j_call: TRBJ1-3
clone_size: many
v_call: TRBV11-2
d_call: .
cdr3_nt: TGTGCCAGCAGCTCCAGAGGGACGGGAAACACCATATATTTT
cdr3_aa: CASSSRGTGNTIYF

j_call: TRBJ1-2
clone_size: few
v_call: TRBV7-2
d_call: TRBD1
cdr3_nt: TGTGCCAGCAGCTTAGTGCTGGACAGGGGTTATGGCTACACCTTC
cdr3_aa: CASSLVLDRGYGYTF

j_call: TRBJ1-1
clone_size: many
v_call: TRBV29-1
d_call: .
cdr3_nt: TGCAGCGTGCGGACCCCGAGGGACACTGAAGCTTTCTTT
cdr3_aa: CSVRTPRDTEAFF

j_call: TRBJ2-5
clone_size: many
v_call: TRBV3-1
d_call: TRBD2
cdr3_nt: TGTGCCAGCAGCCAAGTAGCGGGAGGAGAGACCCAGTACTTC
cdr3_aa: CASSQVAGGETQYF

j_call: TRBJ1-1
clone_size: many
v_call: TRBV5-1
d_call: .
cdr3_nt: TGCGCCAGCAGCCCCTCGGCAGGGAGAGATACTGAAGCTTTCTTT
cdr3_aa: CASSPSAGRDTEAFF

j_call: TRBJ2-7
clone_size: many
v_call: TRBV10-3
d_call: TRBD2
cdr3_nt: TGTGCCATCAGTGAAGCGGGAACCTCCTACGAGCAGTACTTC
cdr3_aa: CAISEAGTSYEQYF

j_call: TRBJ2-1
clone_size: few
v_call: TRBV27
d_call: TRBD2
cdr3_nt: TGTGCCAGCACCCAGGCGGGAGAATCCTACAATGAGCAGTTCTTC
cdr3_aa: CASTQAGESYNEQFF

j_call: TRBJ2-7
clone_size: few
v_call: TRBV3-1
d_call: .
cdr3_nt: TGTGCCAGCAGCCCTTGGGGGTCCGCCTACGAGCAGTACTTC
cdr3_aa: CASSPWGSAYEQYF

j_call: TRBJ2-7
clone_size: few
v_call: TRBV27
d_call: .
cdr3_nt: TGTGCCAGCAGTTCACTACAGGAGTTCCTCCCGGAGCAGTACTTC
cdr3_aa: CASSSLQEFLPEQYF

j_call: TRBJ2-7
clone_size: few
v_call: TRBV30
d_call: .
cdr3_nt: TGTGCCTGGAGCGAGGGAAACTCCTACGAGCAGTACTTC
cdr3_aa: CAWSEGNSYEQYF

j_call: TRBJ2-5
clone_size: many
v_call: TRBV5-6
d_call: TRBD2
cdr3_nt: TGTGCCAGCAGCTTGGGGACTAGCGGGAGAGCGGAGACCCAGTACTTC
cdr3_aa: CASSLGTSGRAETQYF

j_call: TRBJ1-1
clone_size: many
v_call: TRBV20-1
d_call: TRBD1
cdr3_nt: TGCAGTGCTAGTGGGGGGACAGCTCAACAAGGGACTGAAGCTTTCTTT
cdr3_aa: CSASGGTAQQGTEAFF